Each of the 29 T cell receptor beta chains below was sequenced from the same sample in a study of beta chain features in type 1 diabetes (dated by TCRdb to between 2018 and 2020). Receptors were amplified or captured by the immunoSEQ multiplex PCR assay. The entire amount of isolated RNA was reverse transcribed using the High Capacity cDNA Reverse Transcription Kit, so the sequenced TCRB transcripts were expressed ones. Sourced from immuneACCESS, this table was stored by TCRdb with only in-frame sequences that have V and J called. A share of the clones is absent; for the studies checked, an unresolved V gene accounts for under half, and the remainder has no known explanation. This sample holds approximately 600,000 clones; roughly 12% were observed only once. The biggest ten clones account for over 0.1% of the sample. Overall study outcomes, separate from this receptor: In all four CD4+ subsets, TCRB CDR3 length was moderately but significantly shorter in type 1 diabetes patients.

Their specific antigens are unknown. Material: naive CD4+ T cells from blood. The meaning of the sample's cell subset or site label: true naive CD4+ T cells. The receptors were sampled from a man aged 25-45 years with type 1 diabetes.

The rearrangement joins TRBV5-1 to TRBJ2-6; D is tentatively TRBD1 or TRBD2 (5 bases each). The CDR3 is made up of 18 amino acids. Trimming removed 0 bases at V and 4 bases at J, with 17 bases between. Germline loops: CDR1 SGHRS, CDR2 YFSETQ. The DNA of the CDR3 is TGCGCCAGCAGCTTGGATCCGGGGCCCCGGGTGGGGGCCAACGTCCTGACTTTC. This sequence encodes CASSLDPGPRVGANVLTF.

This clone was observed a few times. The chain uses TRBV29-1 and TRBJ2-3; no firm D call. The germline gives CDR1 SQVTM, CDR2 ANQGSEA. V was pared by 4 bases and J by 4 bases, with 9 bases between. This CDR3 has 12 amino acids. The CDR3 sequence is CSVVISPDTQYF. The CDR3 DNA is TGCAGCGTTGTTATTTCTCCAGATACGCAGTATTTT.

The CDR3 protein is CASSIDRGQGAGYTF. In DNA form, the CDR3 reads TGTGCCAGTAGTATTGATCGAGGGCAGGGAGCAGGCTACACCTTC. The V call is TRBV19, the J call TRBJ1-2, with a weak D call TRBD1 (5 bases). The germline gives CDR1 LNHDA, CDR2 SQIVND (reference sequence). V lost 3 bases to trimming and J lost 8 bases, with 19 bases between them. This CDR3 contains 15 residues.

This clone was observed a handful of times. This chain connects TRBV5-4 to TRBJ2-7; 8 bases line up with TRBD2. Unmatched junction bases numbered 9, after V lost 4 bases and J lost 6 bases. The CDR3 is 14 residues long. Germline V gene sequence: CDR1 SGHNT, CDR2 YYREEE (reference sequence). The DNA for the CDR3 is TGTGCCAGCAGCCACTCCGGGACTAGTGCCGAGCAGTACTTC. It yields the protein CASSHSGTSAEQYF.

V usage is TRBV6-1 and J usage is TRBJ1-2, with 7 bases lining up with TRBD1. The length of the CDR3 is 15 residues. Germline V gene lookup returns CDR1 MNHNS and CDR2 SASEGT. Trimming took 1 base from V and 5 from J; bases not matched to a gene: 7. The CDR3 DNA sequence: TGTGCCAGCAGTGAAGATCCTAGGGACAGATATGGCTACACCTTC. It yields the protein CASSEDPRDRYGYTF.

Points on this clone: Other nucleotide sequences in the sample specify the same CDR3. This rearrangement joins TRBV5-4 to TRBJ2-7; D may match TRBD1 or TRBD2 (5 bases each). Deletions cut 3 bases from V and 2 bases from J, with 9 bases between. This CDR3 is built from 13 residues. In germline, CDR1 is SGHNT, CDR2 YYREEE (reference sequence). CDR3: CASSSGTAYEQYF. The CDR3 DNA reads TGTGCCAGCAGCTCCGGGACGGCCTACGAGCAGTACTTC.

This chain joins TRBV9 and TRBJ1-3, with TRBD1 identical over 7 bases. The CDR3 covers 15 residues. The V gene's germline CDR1 is SGDLS and CDR2 YYNGEE. V dropped 0 bases and J dropped 10; count of bases not matched to a gene: 10. The CDR3 loop is CASSVEAGGIGTIYF. The CDR3 DNA reads as TGTGCCAGCAGCGTAGAGGCAGGGGGAATTGGTACCATATATTTT.

The chain couples TRBV10-3 to TRBJ2-2; D not certain. Germline V gene data show CDR1 as ENHRY and CDR2 as SYGVKD. V lost 11 bases to trimming and J lost 6 bases, with 13 bases between them. This CDR3 contains 12 residues. DNA for the CDR3: TGTGCCTCCGCCCCTGAACCCGGGGAGCTGTTTTTT. Protein sequence: CASAPEPGELFF.

The rearrangement links TRBV15 to TRBJ2-5, with D possibly TRBD2 on 5 matching bases. Germline lookup yields CDR1 LNHNV and CDR2 YYDKDF (reference sequence). V lost 3 bases to trimming and J lost 5 bases, with 19 bases between them. The CDR3 is made up of 16 amino acids. This chain's CDR3 is CATSSLQRAVEETQYF. The CDR3, as DNA: TGTGCCACCAGCAGTTTACAGAGGGCGGTGGAGGAGACCCAGTACTTC.

The chain joins TRBV7-2 to TRBJ1-2, with TRBD1 matching 8 bases. Germline V gene lookup returns CDR1 SGHTA and CDR2 FQGNSA. After removal of 5 bases from V and 6 bases from J, the junction contained 14 bases not matched to a gene. The CDR3 extends over 16 amino acids. The CDR3 nucleotides read TGTGCCAGCAGCACTACAGGGGGGACCGCGAGGGATGGCTACACCTTC. As protein: CASSTTGGTARDGYTF.

The genes are TRBV10-3 and TRBJ2-3; 14 bases map to TRBD2. The CDR3 extends over 18 amino acids. Germline V gene lookup returns CDR1 ENHRY and CDR2 SYGVKD. J was trimmed by 3 bases and V by 5 bases; bases with no gene match: 10. The DNA for the CDR3 is TGTGCCATCAGTCCTGGGACTAGCGGGGGCCGGGGGACAGATACGCAGTATTTT. Residues: CAISPGTSGGRGTDTQYF.

The rearrangement links TRBV4-3 to TRBJ1-4; D uncertain. CDR1 LGHNA and CDR2 YSLEER come from the germline V gene. The CDR3 length is 14 residues. Trimming took off 4 bases at V and 6 bases at J, with 12 bases between the two ends. The CDR3 bases are TGCGCCAGCAGCCCAGTTAGCGGGGATGAAAAACTGTTTTTT. Encoded protein: CASSPVSGDEKLFF.

This clone was seen more than once but under ten times. The identical CDR3 is also encoded by other nucleotide sequences in the sample. The J gene is TRBJ1-6, the V gene TRBV4-1; 9 nucleotides align to TRBD1. The CDR3 is 18 amino acids. Trimming took 0 bases from V and 0 from J; bases not matched to a gene: 3. The germline V gene encodes CDR1 MGHRA and CDR2 YSYEKL. CDR3 coding DNA: TGCGCCAGCAGCCAAGAAGGACAGGGGAGCTCCTATAATTCACCCCTCCACTTT. It codes for CASSQEGQGSSYNSPLHF.

The rearrangement uses TRBV5-1 and TRBJ2-7; D is ambiguous. Germline CDR1 is SGHRS and CDR2 is YFSETQ. The ends were cut back, 4 bases at V and 0 bases at J, with 17 bases in the middle. This CDR3 is 16 amino acids long. CDR3 nucleotides: TGCGCCAGCAGCCTTGGGTGGTCCGAGAGCTCCTACGAGCAGTACTTC. Its translation: CASSLGWSESSYEQYF.

This clone has only a few counts. The same CDR3 can be traced to other DNA sequences in this sample. V and J are TRBV2 and TRBJ2-2; D remains unclear. CDR3 size: 12 residues. The germline V and J ends were trimmed by 8 bases and 1 base, with 5 bases remaining between them. Germline-derived CDR1 and CDR2 are SNHLY and FYNNEI. The CDR3 nucleotides read TGTGCCAGCGGAAGGAACACCGGGGAGCTGTTTTTT. Translating gives CASGRNTGELFF. Together with reference TRBV2 and TRBJ2-2, the CDR3 gives the full variable domain: EPEVTQTPSHQVTQMGQEVILRCVPISNHLYFYWYRQILGQKVEFLVSFYNNEISEKSEIFDDQFSVERPDGSNFTLKIRSTKLEDSAMYFCASGRNTGELFFGEGSRLTVL.

V is TRBV2 and J is TRBJ2-7; D is perhaps TRBD1 (6 bases). Germline assignment: CDR1 SNHLY and CDR2 FYNNEI. The length of the CDR3 is 14 residues. Trimming left V 6 bases short and J 3 bases short, with 15 bases between. The CDR3 protein is CASRSTGQIYEQYF. CDR3 nucleotide sequence: TGTGCCAGCAGGTCGACAGGACAGATCTACGAGCAGTACTTC.

This clone has just one count. Here the CDR3 reads CASSLADRVDEQYF. The CDR3 DNA is TGTGCCAGCAGTCTCGCGGACAGGGTGGACGAGCAGTACTTC. The chain uses TRBV28 and TRBJ2-7; 8 bases are shared with TRBD1. Germline V gene data show CDR1 as MDHEN and CDR2 as SYDVKM. After removal of 5 bases from V and 5 bases from J, the junction contained 8 bases not matched to a gene. The CDR3 is 14 residues long. Complete variable domain (other parts from reference TRBV28 and TRBJ2-7): DVKVTQSSRYLVKRTGEKVFLECVQDMDHENMFWYRQDPGLGLRLIYFSYDVKMKEKGDIPEGYSVSREKKERFSLILESASTNQTSMYLCASSLADRVDEQYFGPGTRLTVT.

The chain joins TRBV11-2 to TRBJ2-1; 14 bases are a match to TRBD2. The CDR3 has 16 residues. Unmatched junction bases numbered 11, after V lost 5 bases and J lost 11 bases. Per the germline V gene, CDR1 is SGHAT and CDR2 is FQNNGV. The CDR3 DNA is TGTGCCAGCAGCCTCACCCACGGACTAGCGGGGGGCAAGCAGTTCTTC. This gives the protein CASSLTHGLAGGKQFF.

A few counts support this clone. The chain recombines TRBV10-3 with TRBJ2-4; maybe TRBD2 (5 bases). Per germline, CDR1 ENHRY and CDR2 SYGVKD. CDR3 length equals 15 residues. V was cut by 3 bases and J by 1 base, with 10 bases left in between. The CDR3 protein is CAISESSGAKNIQYF. The CDR3, as DNA: TGTGCCATCAGTGAATCGTCGGGGGCCAAAAACATTCAGTACTTC.

The chain couples TRBV7-8 to TRBJ1-1, with unresolved D. The CDR3 runs 14 residues. In germline, CDR1 is SGHVS, CDR2 FQNEAQ. V gave up 5 bases and J gave up 1 base, with 11 bases separating them. The CDR3 nucleotides are TGTGCCAGCAGCCCCGGAGGGTGGAACACTGAAGCTTTCTTT. It translates to CASSPGGWNTEAFF.

This chain uses TRBV27 with TRBJ1-2, with 9 bases fitting TRBD1. Germline V gives CDR1 MNHEY, CDR2 SMNVEV (reference sequence). V gave up 5 bases and J gave up 4 bases; unmatched junction bases: 8. The CDR3 is made up of 15 amino acids. The CDR3 coding sequence is TGTGCCAGCAGTACCGGGACAGGGCGTGGCTATGGCTACACCTTC. Translating it yields CASSTGTGRGYGYTF.

This clone has just a few counts. The CDR3 sequence is CAQSTGSYEQYF. The CDR3 DNA reads TGTGCCCAAAGTACAGGCTCCTACGAGCAGTACTTC. The V and J genes are TRBV30 and TRBJ2-7; weak D call: TRBD1 (5 bases). Germline V lookup: CDR1 GTSNPN, CDR2 SVGIG (reference sequence). V was pared by 8 bases and J by 0 bases, with 11 bases between. The CDR3 contains 12 residues.

The chain recombines TRBV11-2 with TRBJ1-1; 11 nucleotides match TRBD1. The CDR3 has 14 residues. Trimming at V came to 6 bases and at J to 4 bases, leaving 4 bases not matched to a gene. Germline-derived CDR1 and CDR2 are SGHAT and FQNNGV. The CDR3 reads CASRWTGGGTEAFF. The DNA of the CDR3 is TGTGCCAGCAGGTGGACAGGGGGCGGCACTGAAGCTTTCTTT. The whole variable domain, filled in from reference TRBV11-2 and TRBJ1-1, reads EAGVAQSPRYKIIEKRQSVAFWCNPISGHATLYWYQQILGQGPKLLIQFQNNGVVDDSQLPKDRFSAERLKGVDSTLKIQPAKLEDSAVYLCASRWTGGGTEAFFGQGTRLTVV.

This chain connects TRBV7-2 to TRBJ2-7, with TRBD1 as a possible D gene (6 bases). This CDR3 comprises 15 residues. Trimming removed 7 bases at V and 0 bases at J, with 16 bases between. CDR1 is SGHTA and CDR2 is FQGNSA in the germline V gene. This chain's CDR3 is CASTLRTDSSYEQYF. CDR3 sequence (DNA): TGTGCCAGCACCCTTAGGACGGACAGCTCCTACGAGCAGTACTTC.

The genes are TRBV5-1 and TRBJ2-1; D call uncertain. Trimming left V 4 bases short and J 5 bases short, with 22 bases between. This CDR3 has 17 residues. Germline-derived CDR1 and CDR2 are SGHRS and YFSETQ. CDR3 residues: CASSVRAQPSHHNEQFF. Written as DNA, the CDR3 is TGCGCCAGCAGCGTAAGGGCACAGCCATCACATCACAATGAGCAGTTCTTC.

This clone has more than one count but fewer than ten. This rearrangement joins TRBV5-4 to TRBJ2-3, with 9 bases aligning to TRBD2. Germline loops: CDR1 SGHNT, CDR2 YYREEE (reference sequence). V was pared by 1 base and J by 1 base, with 4 bases of the junction left unmatched. The CDR3 runs 16 residues. Written as DNA, the CDR3 is TGTGCCAGCAGCTTGTGGGCTAGCGGGGGCACAGATACGCAGTATTTT. This encodes CASSLWASGGTDTQYF.

The rearrangement joins TRBV4-1 to TRBJ1-1; D might be TRBD1 (6 bases). V lost 6 bases and J lost 2, with 10 bases in between. This CDR3 is 13 amino acids long. From germline, CDR1 is MGHRA and CDR2 YSYEKL. CDR3 sequence: CASRRQENTEAFF. The CDR3 coding sequence is TGCGCCAGCAGGCGACAGGAAAACACTGAAGCTTTCTTT.

The rearrangement uses TRBV18 and TRBJ1-5; no definite D call. CDR1 and CDR2 from the germline V gene are KGHSH and LQKENI. CDR3 size: 14 residues. The V gene lost 2 bases and the J gene lost 1 base, with 6 bases spanning the gap. The CDR3 sequence is CASSPNDSNQPQHF. CDR3 sequence (DNA): TGTGCCAGCTCACCAAACGACAGCAATCAGCCCCAGCATTTT. The complete variable domain, with remaining parts taken from reference TRBV18 and TRBJ1-5, reads NAGVMQNPRHLVRRRGQEARLRCSPMKGHSHVYWYRQLPEEGLKFMVYLQKENIIDESGMPKERFSAEFPKEGPSILRIQQVVRGDSAAYFCASSPNDSNQPQHFGDGTRLSIL.

As DNA, the CDR3 is TGTGCCAGCAGTTTATCCCCCCGTTATGATACGCAGTATTTT. Protein product: CASSLSPRYDTQYF. The gene calls are TRBV28 and TRBJ2-3, with D unclear. Germline V gene data show CDR1 as MDHEN and CDR2 as SYDVKM. The CDR3 totals 14 residues. Trimming shortened V by 1 base and J by 6 bases, and 11 bases separated the two germline ends.